Listed below are T cell receptor beta chains from one sample, sequenced in a study of cytomegalovirus exposure and HLA in healthy donors. Only in-frame clones appear in the TCRdb table, and some are missing; sequencing was by immunoSEQ multiplex PCR. In the table there are approximately 160,000 clones, roughly nine tenths of which are singletons. The sample was PBMCs. The source of these receptors is a woman under 30 in good health and CMV-seropositive. CDR3s include the opening cysteine and the closing phenylalanine or tryptophan. A D gene is named only where the DNA matches it firmly.

J,D,V,CDR3
TRBJ2-7,-,TRBV27,CASSLKSGYEQYF
TRBJ1-2,-,TRBV6-1,CASSEGARVYGYTF
TRBJ1-2,-,TRBV10-3,CAISEGDTGIRGGYGYTF
TRBJ2-2,-,TRBV2,CASRKRVNTGELFF
TRBJ1-1,-,TRBV9,CASSVGQKNTEAFF
TRBJ2-1,-,TRBV20-1,CSALRLDEQFF
TRBJ2-1,-,TRBV4-1,CASSQEEGSYNEQFF
TRBJ1-2,-,TRBV9,CASRRRAEANYGYTF
TRBJ1-5,TRBD1,TRBV6-1,CATQHQGDNQPQHF
TRBJ2-3,TRBD2,TRBV28,CASSPWTSGADTQYF
TRBJ2-7,-,TRBV4-1,CASSQDLDNYYEQYF
TRBJ2-7,TRBD1,TRBV30,CAWRGADRGFYEQYF
TRBJ2-7,-,TRBV4-1,CASSQVGSGGYEQYF
TRBJ2-1,TRBD2,TRBV18,CASSPGLAGGGNNEQFF
TRBJ1-2,TRBD1,TRBV11-2,CASSFGTGNVGYTF
TRBJ2-7,-,TRBV15,CATSGGKPSYEQYF
TRBJ1-1,TRBD1,TRBV18,CASSPLVRGHAVNTEAFF
TRBJ1-2,TRBD1,TRBV28,CASSGQGNYGYTF
TRBJ2-3,TRBD1,TRBV15,CATKGTGELNTQYF
TRBJ2-7,TRBD1,TRBV28,CASSLDRLVYEQYF
TRBJ2-2,TRBD1,TRBV27,CASSLTRAGGGELFF
TRBJ2-7,TRBD2,TRBV2,CASSAGTSGSPIYEQYF
TRBJ2-1,TRBD2,TRBV6-4,CASRALAGAGDEQFF
TRBJ1-1,-,TRBV12-5,CASGPGPGTEAFF
TRBJ2-7,-,TRBV7-8,CASSLASSAYEQYF
TRBJ1-1,-,TRBV28,CASTDTGGGNTEAFF
TRBJ2-3,TRBD1,TRBV29-1,CSVAPTGGKDTQYF
TRBJ1-1,TRBD1,TRBV5-1,CASSLTGEDTEAFF
TRBJ1-5,-,TRBV12-5,CASDQGLGQPQHF
TRBJ2-7,-,TRBV7-2,CASSGGRGDPSYEQYF
TRBJ2-7,TRBD2,TRBV6-6,CASSQDGTSGSNEQYF